This TCR beta chain comes out of a study of glioma-infiltrating T cells after dendritic cell vaccination. In germline, CDR1 is SGHAT, CDR2 FQNNGV. V lost 1 base and J 12 bases, leaving 19 bases between the germline ends. CDR3 length: 15 amino acids. The table came from immunoSEQ multiplex PCR; TCRdb's copy has only in-frame clones and leaves some out. The top ten clones hold 15% to 18% of a sample with 100,000 or so clones, 85% to 90% of them seen once. The receptor was derived from a human donor with glioblastoma. This chain joins TRBV11-2 and TRBJ2-1; maybe TRBD2 (6 bases). The starting material was blood, obtained before dendritic cell vaccination. The CDR3 loop is CASSLGFGSSRGQFF. CDR3 nucleotide sequence: TGTGCCAGCAGCTTAGGGTTCGGGAGTAGTAGGGGGCAGTTCTTC.